Below, 19 T cell receptor beta chains from the same sample are listed, as sequenced in a study of beta chain features in type 1 diabetes. Expressed TCRB transcripts were sequenced after all isolated RNA was converted to cDNA. Only in-frame clones appear in the TCRdb table, and some are missing; sequencing was by immunoSEQ multiplex PCR. The sample contains about 150,000 clones, over 8.5% of which appear only once. The material sequenced was central memory CD4+ T cells from blood. Source of these receptors: a man in his late teens or twenties in good health.

This chain connects TRBV7-2 to TRBJ1-2, with TRBD1 as a possible D gene (6 bases). CDR1 and CDR2 (germline): SGHTA, FQGNSA. This CDR3 contains 14 residues. Trimming took off 1 base at V and 3 bases at J, with 9 bases between the two ends. CDR3 nucleotide sequence: TGTGCCAGCAGCTTAGGACAGGTGGACTATGGCTACACCTTC. Translating it yields CASSLGQVDYGYTF.

This clone was recorded only once. CDR3: CASSLDDRRGTEAFF. For the CDR3, the DNA is TGTGCCAGCAGCTTAGATGACAGGAGGGGCACTGAAGCTTTCTTT. The chain is built from TRBV11-2 and TRBJ1-1, with a possible D match to TRBD1 (6 bases). Trimming took off 0 bases at V and 4 bases at J, with 12 bases between the two ends. The V gene's germline CDR1 is SGHAT and CDR2 FQNNGV. The CDR3 has 15 amino acids. Full variable domain (remainder filled in from reference TRBV11-2 and TRBJ1-1): EAGVAQSPRYKIIEKRQSVAFWCNPISGHATLYWYQQILGQGPKLLIQFQNNGVVDDSQLPKDRFSAERLKGVDSTLKIQPAKLEDSAVYLCASSLDDRRGTEAFFGQGTRLTVV.

This chain joins TRBV7-2 and TRBJ1-4, with D maybe TRBD1 (5 bases). The CDR3 contains 12 residues. From germline, CDR1 is SGHTA and CDR2 FQGNSA. V was trimmed by 6 bases and J by 8 bases, leaving 10 bases between them. The CDR3 spells CASRGDVEKLFF. Here the CDR3 DNA reads TGTGCCAGCAGGGGGGATGTGGAAAAACTGTTTTTT.

The rearrangement links TRBV5-1 to TRBJ2-4; no definite D call. This CDR3 is built from 13 residues. CDR1 SGHRS and CDR2 YFSETQ come from the germline V gene. With 2 bases removed from V and 9 bases from J, the gap between germline ends came to 12 bases. CDR3 in DNA: TGCGCCAGCAGCTTCGTTGCCCAAGGCATTCAGTACTTC. Its translation: CASSFVAQGIQYF.

This clone has more than one count but fewer than ten. Written as DNA, the CDR3 is TGTGCCAGCAGCGCATTCGGACAGAGCGAGCAGTACTTC. This encodes CASSAFGQSEQYF. The gene calls are TRBV9 and TRBJ2-7; D may be TRBD1 (6 bases). The CDR3 consists of 13 residues. Trimming cost V 3 bases and J 6 bases, with 13 bases left between them. Germline V gene sequence: CDR1 SGDLS, CDR2 YYNGEE. The full variable domain, rest sourced from reference TRBV9 and TRBJ2-7, is DSGVTQTPKHLITATGQRVTLRCSPRSGDLSVYWYQQSLDQGLQFLIQYYNGEERAKGNILERFSAQQFPDLHSELNLSSLELGDSALYFCASSAFGQSEQYFGPGTRLTVT.

The chain links TRBV18 to TRBJ2-2; the match to TRBD1 covers 7 bases. The CDR3 covers 15 residues. The germline V gene has CDR1 KGHSH and CDR2 LQKENI. V gave up 6 bases and J gave up 0 bases; unmatched junction bases: 4. The CDR3 DNA reads TGTGCCAGCTCGGAACAGGGGTCGAACACCGGGGAGCTGTTTTTT. Translation gives CASSEQGSNTGELFF.

The V and J genes are TRBV5-1 and TRBJ1-1; D not certain. With 5 bases removed from V and 0 bases from J, the gap between germline ends came to 11 bases. The CDR3 runs 14 residues. Germline V gene data show CDR1 as SGHRS and CDR2 as YFSETQ. The DNA of the CDR3 is TGCGCCAGCAGTTCTGAGAGGTTGAACACTGAAGCTTTCTTT. It encodes CASSSERLNTEAFF.

This clone was recorded a few times. The genes are TRBV18 and TRBJ2-7; 8 bases align to TRBD1. The CDR3 contains 15 residues. The germline CDR1 and CDR2 sequences are KGHSH and LQKENI. V lost 1 base and J lost 3; bases outside the gene matches: 5. The CDR3: CASSPHPGGNYEQYF. The CDR3 nucleotides are TGTGCCAGCTCACCACACCCAGGGGGCAACTACGAGCAGTACTTC.

This clone was observed a handful of times. The V gene is TRBV10-3, the J gene TRBJ2-7, with 7 positions matching TRBD1. Germline V lookup: CDR1 ENHRY, CDR2 SYGVKD. The CDR3 loop spans 15 amino acids. The trim removed 0 bases at V and 7 bases at J, leaving 9 bases unmatched. CDR3 region: CAISESGQVLGEQYF. The CDR3 coding sequence is TGTGCCATCAGTGAGTCTGGACAGGTTTTAGGGGAGCAGTACTTC.

This clone was found a few times. The chain links TRBV28 to TRBJ2-7; D uncertain. The V end lost 1 base, the J end lost 2 bases, and 15 bases lay between the germline ends. The length of the CDR3 is 16 residues. In germline, CDR1 is MDHEN, CDR2 SYDVKM. CDR3 DNA sequence: TGTGCCAGCAGTTTATCAGAAGTAGTGCCTACCTACGAGCAGTACTTC. Translating gives CASSLSEVVPTYEQYF.

The table lists this clone with a few counts. This chain uses TRBV5-1 with TRBJ1-4; perhaps TRBD1 as D (5 bases). Germline assignment: CDR1 SGHRS and CDR2 YFSETQ. The CDR3 consists of 19 residues. V lost 0 bases, J lost 0 bases, and 18 bases lay in between. CDR3 nucleotides: TGCGCCAGCAGCTTGGGGGCCGGGGGATTATCGGCAACTAATGAAAAACTGTTTTTT. Its protein product is CASSLGAGGLSATNEKLFF.

This clone was seen ten or more times. The chain has TRBV5-4 and TRBJ1-5; D ambiguous. Per germline, CDR1 SGHNT and CDR2 YYREEE (reference sequence). V shed 0 bases and J shed 2 bases, with 6 bases lying between them. The CDR3 runs to 14 residues. CDR3 DNA sequence: TGTGCCAGCAGCTTGGATGGGGGCAATCAGCCCCAGCATTTT. Residues: CASSLDGGNQPQHF.

The chain uses TRBV11-2 and TRBJ2-1; D gene unclear. The V gene's germline CDR1 is SGHAT and CDR2 FQNNGV. V lost 0 bases, J lost 5 bases, and 8 bases lay in between. The CDR3 sequence is 14 residues long. CDR3 in amino acids: CASSLDLRNNEQFF. In nucleotides, the CDR3 is TGTGCCAGCAGCTTAGATCTTCGAAACAATGAGCAGTTCTTC. Combining the CDR3 with reference TRBV11-2 and TRBJ2-1 gives the whole variable domain EAGVAQSPRYKIIEKRQSVAFWCNPISGHATLYWYQQILGQGPKLLIQFQNNGVVDDSQLPKDRFSAERLKGVDSTLKIQPAKLEDSAVYLCASSLDLRNNEQFFGPGTRLTVL.

The V gene is TRBV11-2, the J gene TRBJ2-3; no definite D call. V was trimmed by 1 base and J by 4 bases, leaving 3 bases between them. Germline V gene lookup returns CDR1 SGHAT and CDR2 FQNNGV. This CDR3 region has 12 residues. The CDR3 coding sequence is TGTGCCAGCAGCTTAGTGGCAGATACGCAGTATTTT. Translation: CASSLVADTQYF.

This clone was counted ten times or more. The rearrangement uses TRBV7-6 and TRBJ1-3, with a tentative D call TRBD1 (5 bases). V lost 5 bases and J lost 0, with 14 bases in between. CDR3 length: 16 residues. CDR1 SGHVS and CDR2 FNYEAQ come from the germline V gene. The CDR3, as DNA: TGTGCCAGCAGCCCAGTCGGCGGGGGCTCTGGAAACACCATATATTTT. Its protein product is CASSPVGGGSGNTIYF.

J is TRBJ2-3 and V is TRBV2; possibly TRBD2 for D (5 bases). CDR1 SNHLY and CDR2 FYNNEI come from the germline V gene. Trimming stripped 0 bases from V and 4 bases from J, with 11 bases between. The CDR3 consists of 15 residues. CDR3 nucleotide sequence: TGTGCCAGCAGTGAAGCGGGTACTAGATCAGATACGCAGTATTTT. This gives the protein CASSEAGTRSDTQYF.

This clone was seen only a few times. The chain recombines TRBV7-3 with TRBJ2-3; D not resolved. This CDR3 has 16 amino acids. The ends were cut back, 5 bases at V and 3 bases at J, with 18 bases in the middle. Per germline, CDR1 SGHTA and CDR2 FQGTGA. CDR3 coding DNA: TGTGCCAGCAGCCAACGGGCAGGCCTAGGAACAGATACGCAGTATTTT. Translation: CASSQRAGLGTDTQYF. The entire variable domain, with the rest obtained from reference TRBV7-3 and TRBJ2-3, is as follows: GAGVSQTPSNKVTEKGKYVELRCDPISGHTALYWYRQSLGQGPEFLIYFQGTGAADDSGLPNDRFFAVRPEGSVSTLKIQRTERGDSAVYLCASSQRAGLGTDTQYFGPGTRLTVL.

The sample holds a few counts of this clone. This chain joins TRBV18 and TRBJ2-3; D not resolved. V was clipped by 3 bases and J by 0 bases, with 10 bases between them. CDR3 size: 15 residues. Germline V CDR1 and CDR2: KGHSH, LQKENI. The CDR3 coding sequence is TGTGCCAGCTCACCGTTTTCTAGAAGCACAGATACGCAGTATTTT. It translates to CASSPFSRSTDTQYF.

This clone has only a few counts. The chain is built from TRBV7-2 and TRBJ2-1; TRBD2 matches at 9 bases. The trim removed 2 bases at V and 5 bases at J, leaving 4 bases unmatched. This CDR3 contains 15 residues. Germline CDR1 reads SGHTA; CDR2 reads FQGNSA. DNA of the CDR3: TGTGCCAGCAGCTTAATGGGACTAGCCGACAATGAGCAGTTCTTC. Protein: CASSLMGLADNEQFF.